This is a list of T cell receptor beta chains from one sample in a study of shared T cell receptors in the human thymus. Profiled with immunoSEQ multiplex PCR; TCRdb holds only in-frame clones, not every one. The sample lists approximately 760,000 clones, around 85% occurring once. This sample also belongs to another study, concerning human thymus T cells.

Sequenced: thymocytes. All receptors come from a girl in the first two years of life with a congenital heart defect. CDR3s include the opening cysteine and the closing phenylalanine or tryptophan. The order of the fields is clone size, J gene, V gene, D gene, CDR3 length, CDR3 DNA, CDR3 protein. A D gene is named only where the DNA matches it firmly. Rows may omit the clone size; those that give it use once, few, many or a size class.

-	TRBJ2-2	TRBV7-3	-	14	TGTGCCAGCAGCTCAAGTCAACGGGGTGGGGAGCTGTTTTTT	CASSSSQRGGELFF
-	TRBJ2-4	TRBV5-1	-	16	TGCGCCAGCAGCTTGGTGGGTAGCAGCGACAAAAACATTCAGTACTTC	CASSLVGSSDKNIQYF
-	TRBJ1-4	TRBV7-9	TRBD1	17	TGTGCCAGCAGCTCCCCGGGACAGGGAGGACGGAATGAAAAACTGTTTTTT	CASSSPGQGGRNEKLFF
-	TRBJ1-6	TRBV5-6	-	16	TGTGCCAGCAGCTTGGGTTATTTGGGGCCTAATTCACCCCTCCACTTT	CASSLGYLGPNSPLHF
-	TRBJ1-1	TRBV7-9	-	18	TGTGCCAGCAGCTTAGATTCTTGGACAGTCGACCCGAACACTGAAGCTTTCTTT	CASSLDSWTVDPNTEAFF
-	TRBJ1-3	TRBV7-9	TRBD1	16	TGTGCCAGCAGCTTAGCCCCGACAGGGCAGGGAAACACCATATATTTT	CASSLAPTGQGNTIYF
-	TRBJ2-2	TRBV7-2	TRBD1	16	TGTGCCAGCAGCTTACACCGAAGACAGGGGTTGCGGGAGCTGTTTTTT	CASSLHRRQGLRELFF
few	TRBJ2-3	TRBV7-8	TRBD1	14	TGTGCCAGCAGCCCTCACCCGGACAGGGCTACGCAGTATTTT	CASSPHPDRATQYF
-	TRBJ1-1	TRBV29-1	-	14	TGCAGCGCCCGCCAGGACAGAGAGAACACTGAAGATTTCTTT	CSARQDRENTEDFF
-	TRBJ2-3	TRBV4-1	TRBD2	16	TGCGCCAGCAGCCAAGATGGAGCGGGGGACACAGATACGCAGTATTTT	CASSQDGAGDTDTQYF
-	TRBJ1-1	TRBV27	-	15	TGTGCCAGCGGCTCCGTAGTAACCCCGGGGACTGAAGCTTTCTTT	CASGSVVTPGTEAFF
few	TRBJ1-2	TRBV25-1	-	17	TGTGCCAGCAGTGAAGGGCAGGGGTTTCCCGGTTACTATGGCTACACCTTC	CASSEGQGFPGYYGYTF
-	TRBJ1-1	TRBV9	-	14	TGTGCCAGCAAAGGAGCGCCGGGGGACACTGAAGCTTTCTTT	CASKGAPGDTEAFF
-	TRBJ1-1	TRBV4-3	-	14	TGCGCCAGCAGCCAAGCTTATAGAGGGCGAGAAGCTTTCTTT	CASSQAYRGREAFF
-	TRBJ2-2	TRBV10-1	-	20	TGCGCCAGCAGTGGCGAGACGGAGTTGATCCCGGACTCGAACACCGGGGAGCTGTTTTTT	CASSGETELIPDSNTGELFF
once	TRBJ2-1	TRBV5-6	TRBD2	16	TGTGCCAGCAGCGGGAGGGAGAAGCGGTCCTACAATGAGCAGTTCTTC	CASSGREKRSYNEQFF
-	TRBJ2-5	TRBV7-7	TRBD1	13	TGTGCTAGCAGCCCGACAGGGTTTCTGGGCCAGTACTTC	CASSPTGFLGQYF
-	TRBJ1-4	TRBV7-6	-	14	TGTGCCAGCAGCGACAGGACCGCCCTGGAAAAACTGTTTTTT	CASSDRTALEKLFF
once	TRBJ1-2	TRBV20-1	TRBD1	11	TGCAGTGCTTGGGACAGAGAGGGCTACACCTTC	CSAWDREGYTF
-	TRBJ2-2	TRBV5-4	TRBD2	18	TGTGCCAGCAGCTTCGTTCAGCGGGGGGCTCAGGACACCGGGGAGCTGTTTTTT	CASSFVQRGAQDTGELFF
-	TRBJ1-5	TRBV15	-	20	TGTGCCACCAGCAGACGAGGGGAGGGGACACTCCGATATAGCAATCAGCCCCAGCATTTT	CATSRRGEGTLRYSNQPQHF
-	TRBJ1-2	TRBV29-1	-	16	TGCAGCGTCTGGCTGGACCCGTTACAGGAGAACTATGGCTACACCTTC	CSVWLDPLQENYGYTF
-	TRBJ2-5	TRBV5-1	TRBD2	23	TGCGCCAGCAGCCTAACCGAATCATGGGGAGGGCCGATTGGCTCCGCTTGGGGAGAGACCCAGTACTTC	CASSLTESWGGPIGSAWGETQYF
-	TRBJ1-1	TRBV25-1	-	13	TGTGCCAGCAAAAATTGTAAGAACACTGAAGCTTTCTTT	CASKNCKNTEAFF
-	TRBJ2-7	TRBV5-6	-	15	TGTGCCAGCAGCTCCCGGTCCCACCTTTTCTACGAGCAGTACTTC	CASSSRSHLFYEQYF
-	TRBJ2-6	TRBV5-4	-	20	TGTGCCAGCAGCCCGCGGGGAGCTCCACTACCTTTCTCTGGGGCCAACGTCCTGACTTTC	CASSPRGAPLPFSGANVLTF
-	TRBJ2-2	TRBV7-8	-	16	TGTGCCAGCAGCCTACTTACGGGACTTGACACCGGGGAGCTGTTTTTT	CASSLLTGLDTGELFF
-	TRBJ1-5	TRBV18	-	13	TGTGCCAGCTCTCTTTATAGCAATCAGCCCCAGCATTTT	CASSLYSNQPQHF
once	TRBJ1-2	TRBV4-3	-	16	TGCGCCAGCAGCCAAGATGAGGGCCGCAATAACTATGGCTGCACCTTC	CASSQDEGRNNYGCTF
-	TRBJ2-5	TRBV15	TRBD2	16	TGTGCCACCAGCAGAGGGTTAGCGGGGGGACAAGAGACCCAGTACTTC	CATSRGLAGGQETQYF
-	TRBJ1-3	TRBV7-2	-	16	TGTGCCAGCAGCTCCAAGACCGGGGACTCTGGAAACACCATATATTTT	CASSSKTGDSGNTIYF
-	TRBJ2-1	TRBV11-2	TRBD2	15	TGTGCCAGCAGCTTACGGTTTGGCGGGGGCAATGAGCAGTTCTTC	CASSLRFGGGNEQFF
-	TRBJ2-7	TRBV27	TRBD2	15	TGTGCCAGCACGCGATTAACTAGCGGAGCCTACGAGCAGTACTTC	CASTRLTSGAYEQYF
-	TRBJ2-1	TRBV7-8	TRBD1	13	TGTGCCAGCAGCTCGTACAGGGGTGAGGAGCAGTTCTTC	CASSSYRGEEQFF
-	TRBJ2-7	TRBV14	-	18	TGTGCCAGCAGCCTTTGCTCGCGACTCATAGACTCCTCCTGCGAGCAGTACTTC	CASSLCSRLIDSSCEQYF